The 18 T cell receptor beta chains given below trace back to one sample, sequenced in a study of T cell repertoires in cytomegalovirus infection. TCRdb passed the reads through MiXCR, listing each CDR3 protein once. The sample has approximately 250,000 distinct CDR3 sequences; under 25% are singletons. The specimen sequenced was CD8+ T cells from PBMCs. These receptor sequences come from a human donor in good health (CMV status not recorded). Some clones in this sample may be carry-over from other donors' samples.

At least ten counts were recorded for this clonotype. The chain is built from TRBV28 and TRBJ2-1; 8 bases fit TRBD1. The germline gives CDR1 MDHEN, CDR2 SYDVKM. J was trimmed by 6 bases and V by 6 bases; bases with no gene match: 10. This CDR3 contains 15 residues. CDR3 bases: TGTGCCAGCAGGCTTGGACAGGGTAGGTTCAATGAGCAGTTCTTC. Amino acids: CASRLGQGRFNEQFF.

On this clonotype: Mismatch with germline at one junction end may stem from a read error. The chain carries TRBV28 and TRBJ2-6, with D possibly TRBD1 on 5 matching bases. This CDR3 region has 15 residues. Looked up from germline, CDR1 is MDHEN and CDR2 is SYDVKM. The CDR3 DNA sequence: TGTGCCAGCAGCAGACTTGACTCTGGGGCCGACGTCCTGACTTTC. Translated, it gives CASSRLDSGADVLTF.

This clonotype was seen at least ten times. This sequence joins TRBV7-9 and TRBJ1-1, with 9 bases lining up with TRBD1. J gave up 4 bases and V 2 bases, and 2 bases lay outside the gene matches. Germline V gene lookup returns CDR1 SEHNR and CDR2 FQNEAQ (reference sequence). The CDR3 spans 14 residues. CDR3 coding DNA: TGTGCCAGCAGCTTATCGGACAGGGGCACTGAAGCTTTCTTT. This gives the protein CASSLSDRGTEAFF.

This sequence joins TRBV14 and TRBJ1-1; D unresolved. This CDR3 spans 14 amino acids. Germline V gene data show CDR1 as SGHDN and CDR2 as FVKESK. V lost 4 bases, J lost 1 base, and 10 bases lay in between. CDR3 DNA sequence: TGTGCCAGCAGCCGGTTTACTGCGAACACTGAAGCTTTCTTT. The encoded protein is CASSRFTANTEAFF.

Worth noting for this clonotype: Given a much more abundant clone one base away, this may be a read error. This chain uses TRBV27 with TRBJ2-1; the D gene is possibly TRBD2 (6 bases). The CDR3 runs 16 residues. From germline, CDR1 is MNHEY and CDR2 SMNVEV (reference sequence). Written as DNA, the CDR3 is TGTGCCAGCAGTCAAATAAGTGGTGGGACTGATACGTTTCTGATCTTC. Protein sequence: CASSQISGGTDTFLIF.

This clonotype was observed a few times. The CDR3 here is CSARAKDNYGYTF. Written as DNA, the CDR3 is TGCAGTGCTAGAGCCAAGGATAACTATGGCTACACCTTC. This rearrangement joins TRBV20-1 to TRBJ1-2; no clear D gene. The germline gives CDR1 DFQATT, CDR2 SNEGSKA (reference sequence). The V end lost 1 base, the J end lost 1 base, and 7 bases lay between the germline ends. This CDR3 is built from 13 residues.

This clonotype appeared a single time. This chain uses TRBV20-1 with TRBJ2-1; possible D gene TRBD2, 6 bases. CDR3 length: 14 amino acids. V lost 6 bases and J lost 5, with 17 bases in between. From germline, CDR1 is DFQATT and CDR2 SNEGSKA (reference sequence). The CDR3, as DNA: TGCAGTGCCCGGAGCCTAGCGATAAACAATGAGCAGTTCTTC. Protein sequence: CSARSLAINNEQFF.

Only a few counts were recorded for this clonotype. V usage is TRBV2 and J usage is TRBJ2-1; TRBD2 matches at 8 bases. Germline-derived CDR1 and CDR2 are SNHLY and FYNNEI. V dropped 6 bases and J dropped 6; count of bases not matched to a gene: 13. The CDR3 spans 16 residues. The CDR3 region is CASSPAMSGGVNEQFF. CDR3 in DNA: TGTGCCAGCAGCCCAGCGATGAGCGGGGGAGTCAATGAGCAGTTCTTC.

Only a few counts were recorded for this clonotype. The rearrangement uses TRBV13 and TRBJ2-3; 13 nucleotides align to TRBD2. Germline lookup yields CDR1 PRHDT and CDR2 FYEKMQ (reference sequence). The V segment lost 5 bases and the J segment 5 bases; nucleotides outside the gene matches: 7. This CDR3 has 16 amino acids. The CDR3 is CASSPGLAGDEDTQYF. The CDR3 DNA sequence: TGTGCCAGCAGCCCAGGACTAGCGGGGGATGAAGATACGCAGTATTTT.

This clonotype was recorded at least ten times. The chain employs TRBV7-9 and TRBJ2-1; D unresolved. The V end lost 3 bases, the J end lost 2 bases, and 11 bases lay between the germline ends. CDR1 and CDR2 (germline): SEHNR, FQNEAQ (reference sequence). The CDR3 sequence is 15 residues long. The CDR3 region has the DNA TGTGCCAGCAGCTTTCGTGAGATTCCCTACAATGAGCAGTTCTTC. It yields the protein CASSFREIPYNEQFF. Full variable domain (remainder filled in from reference TRBV7-9 and TRBJ2-1): DTGVSQNPRHKITKRGQNVTFRCDPISEHNRLYWYRQTLGQGPEFLTYFQNEAQLEKSRLLSDRFSAERPKGSFSTLEIQRTEQGDSAMYLCASSFREIPYNEQFFGPGTRLTVL.

There are many counts of this clonotype. This chain uses TRBV12-3 or TRBV12-4 with TRBJ2-7; tentatively, D is TRBD2 (6 bases). Trimming took off 5 bases at V and 5 bases at J, with 13 bases between the two ends. This CDR3 contains 13 residues. CDR3 DNA: TGTGCCAGCAGTCTCTACGGCGGGGACGAGCAGTACTTC. Translated, it gives CASSLYGGDEQYF.

With regard to this clonotype: Just one base apart from a much larger clone, this may be a read error. The rearrangement uses TRBV12-3 or TRBV12-4 and TRBJ2-7; 7 bases fit TRBD1. The CDR3 covers 13 residues. CDR3 protein: CTSSSRDSYEQYF. The CDR3 region has the DNA TGTACCAGCAGTTCCAGGGACAGCTACGAGCAGTACTTC.

This clonotype was counted at least ten times. V gene TRBV7-2 combines with J gene TRBJ2-6; D is unresolved. The CDR3 consists of 15 residues. With 5 bases removed from V and 4 bases from J, the gap between germline ends came to 12 bases. Germline V gives CDR1 SGHTA, CDR2 FQGNSA. CDR3 sequence reads: CASSPPPQGANVLTF. Written as DNA, the CDR3 is TGTGCCAGCAGCCCCCCCCCACAAGGGGCCAACGTCCTGACTTTC.

The V gene is TRBV7-9, the J gene TRBJ2-1; D is possibly TRBD1 (5 bases). The CDR3 has 15 residues. The V end lost 4 bases, the J end lost 8 bases, and 18 bases lay between the germline ends. Looked up from germline, CDR1 is SEHNR and CDR2 is FQNEAQ (reference sequence). This CDR3 is CASSSPQGQGDEQFF. For the CDR3, the DNA is TGTGCCAGCAGCTCACCTCAGGGTCAGGGCGATGAGCAGTTCTTC.

The rearrangement joins TRBV7-9 to TRBJ2-3, with D perhaps matching TRBD2 (6 bases). The CDR3 loop spans 12 amino acids. V was trimmed by 6 bases and J by 5 bases, leaving 9 bases between them. Germline CDR1 reads SEHNR; CDR2 reads FQNEAQ (reference sequence). CDR3 sequence: CASRSGGDTQYF. The CDR3 DNA reads TGTGCCAGCAGATCCGGGGGAGATACGCAGTATTTT.

The CDR3 here is CASSQDPRGPYEQYF. The CDR3 DNA reads TGTGCCAGCAGCCAAGATCCCAGGGGACCCTACGAGCAGTACTTC. This chain joins TRBV4-2 and TRBJ2-7; D is perhaps TRBD1 (6 bases). Germline V gene data show CDR1 as LGHNA and CDR2 as YNFKEQ. CDR3 length equals 15 residues. V was shortened by 0 bases and J by 2 bases, with 11 bases between the two germline ends.

The genes are TRBV7-9 and TRBJ2-1; D remains ambiguous. The CDR3 covers 15 residues. In germline, CDR1 is SEHNR, CDR2 FQNEAQ (reference sequence). V was cut by 7 bases and J by 0 bases, with 13 bases left in between. CDR3 in DNA: TGTGCCAGCACCCGAGCCGCAGTCTCCTACAATGAGCAGTTCTTC. Amino acids: CASTRAAVSYNEQFF.

V and J are TRBV12-3 or TRBV12-4 and TRBJ2-7, with a tentative D call TRBD2 (6 bases). This CDR3 is built from 12 residues. Trimming shortened V by 7 bases and J by 2 bases, and 9 bases separated the two germline ends. CDR3 sequence: CASTSGAYEQYF. In nucleotides, the CDR3 is TGTGCCAGCACCTCGGGGGCCTACGAGCAGTACTTC.